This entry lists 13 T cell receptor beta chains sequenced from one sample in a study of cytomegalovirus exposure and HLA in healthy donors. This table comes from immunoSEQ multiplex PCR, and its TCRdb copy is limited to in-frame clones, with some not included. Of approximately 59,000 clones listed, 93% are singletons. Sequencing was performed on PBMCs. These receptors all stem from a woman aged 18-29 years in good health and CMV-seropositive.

The CDR3 nucleotides read TGTGCCAGCAGCCCCCGGAGCGGACCGTCCTACAATGAGCAGTTCTTC. Its protein is CASSPRSGPSYNEQFF. J is TRBJ2-1 and V is TRBV5-6, with D perhaps matching TRBD2 (5 bases). The CDR3 runs 16 residues. In germline, CDR1 is SGHDT, CDR2 YYEEEE. Trimming cost V 4 bases and J 1 base, with 15 bases left between them.

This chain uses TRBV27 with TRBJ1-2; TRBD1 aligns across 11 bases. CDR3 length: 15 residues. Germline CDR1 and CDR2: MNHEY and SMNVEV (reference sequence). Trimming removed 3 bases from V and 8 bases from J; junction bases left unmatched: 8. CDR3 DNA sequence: TGTGCCAGCAGTTTCGGGACAGGGGGTCTAAAGGGCTACACCTTC. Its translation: CASSFGTGGLKGYTF.

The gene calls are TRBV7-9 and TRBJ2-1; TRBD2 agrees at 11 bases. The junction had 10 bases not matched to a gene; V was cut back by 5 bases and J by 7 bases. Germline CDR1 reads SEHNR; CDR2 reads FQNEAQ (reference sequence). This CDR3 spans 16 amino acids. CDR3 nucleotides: TGTGCCAGCAGCCGGATTAGCGGGGGGGCCGATAATGAGCAGTTCTTC. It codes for CASSRISGGADNEQFF.

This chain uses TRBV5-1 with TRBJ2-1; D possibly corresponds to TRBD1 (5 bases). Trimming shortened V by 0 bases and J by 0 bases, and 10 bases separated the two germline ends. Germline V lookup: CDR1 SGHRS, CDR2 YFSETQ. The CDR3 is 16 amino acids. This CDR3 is CASSLERGYSYNEQFF. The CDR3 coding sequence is TGCGCCAGCAGCTTGGAAAGGGGCTACTCCTACAATGAGCAGTTCTTC.

The CDR3, as DNA: TGTGCCAGCAGCGTACTGCGAGATATGAACACTGAAGCTTTCTTT. This translates into CASSVLRDMNTEAFF. The rearrangement joins TRBV9 to TRBJ1-1; no clear D. The CDR3 runs to 15 residues. Deletions cut 1 base from V and 0 bases from J, with 10 bases between. Looked up from germline, CDR1 is SGDLS and CDR2 is YYNGEE.

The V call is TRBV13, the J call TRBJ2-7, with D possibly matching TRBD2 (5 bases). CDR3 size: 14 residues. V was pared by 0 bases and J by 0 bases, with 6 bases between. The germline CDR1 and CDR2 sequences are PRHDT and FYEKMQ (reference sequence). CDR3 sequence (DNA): TGTGCCAGCAGCTTAGGGGGGAGCTCCTACGAGCAGTACTTC. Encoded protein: CASSLGGSSYEQYF.

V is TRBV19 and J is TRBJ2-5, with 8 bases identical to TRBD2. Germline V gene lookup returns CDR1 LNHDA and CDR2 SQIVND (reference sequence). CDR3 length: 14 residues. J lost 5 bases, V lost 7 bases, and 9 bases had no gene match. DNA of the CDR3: TGTGCCAGTAAACCGGGGACTAGGGGGGAGACCCAGTACTTC. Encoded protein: CASKPGTRGETQYF. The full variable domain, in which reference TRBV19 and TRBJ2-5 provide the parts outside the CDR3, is DGGITQSPKYLFRKEGQNVTLSCEQNLNHDAMYWYRQDPGQGLRLIYYSQIVNDFQKGDIAEGYSVSREKKESFPLTVTSAQKNPTAFYLCASKPGTRGETQYFGPGTRLLVL.

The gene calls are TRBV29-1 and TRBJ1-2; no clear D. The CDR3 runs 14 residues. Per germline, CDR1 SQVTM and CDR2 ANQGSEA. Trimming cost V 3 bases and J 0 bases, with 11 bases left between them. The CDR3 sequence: CSVESQRTNYGYTF. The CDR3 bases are TGCAGCGTTGAGTCGCAGAGGACTAACTATGGCTACACCTTC.

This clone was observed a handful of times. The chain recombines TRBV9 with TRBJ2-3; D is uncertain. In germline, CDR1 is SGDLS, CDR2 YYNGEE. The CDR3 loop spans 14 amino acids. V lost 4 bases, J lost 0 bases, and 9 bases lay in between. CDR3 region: CASSPYQSTDTQYF. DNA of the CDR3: TGTGCCAGCAGCCCGTACCAGAGCACAGATACGCAGTATTTT.

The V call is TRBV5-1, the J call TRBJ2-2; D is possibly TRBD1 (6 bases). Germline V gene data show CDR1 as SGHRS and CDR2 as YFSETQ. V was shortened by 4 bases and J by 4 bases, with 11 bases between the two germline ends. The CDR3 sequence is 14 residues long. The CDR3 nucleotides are TGCGCCAGCAGCAGCGGACAGCCCACCGGGGAGCTGTTTTTT. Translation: CASSSGQPTGELFF.

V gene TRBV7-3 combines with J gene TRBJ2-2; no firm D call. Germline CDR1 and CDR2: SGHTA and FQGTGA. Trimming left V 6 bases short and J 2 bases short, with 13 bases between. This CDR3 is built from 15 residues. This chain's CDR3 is CASSKSPQNTGELFF. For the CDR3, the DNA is TGTGCCAGCAGTAAAAGCCCCCAAAACACCGGGGAGCTGTTTTTT.

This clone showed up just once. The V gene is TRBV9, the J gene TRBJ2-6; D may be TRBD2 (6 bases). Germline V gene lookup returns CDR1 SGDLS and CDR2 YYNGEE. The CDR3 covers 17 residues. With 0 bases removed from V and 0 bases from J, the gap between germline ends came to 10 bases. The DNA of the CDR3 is TGTGCCAGCAGCGTAGCGGCGGGGATCTCTGGGGCCAACGTCCTGACTTTC. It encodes CASSVAAGISGANVLTF.

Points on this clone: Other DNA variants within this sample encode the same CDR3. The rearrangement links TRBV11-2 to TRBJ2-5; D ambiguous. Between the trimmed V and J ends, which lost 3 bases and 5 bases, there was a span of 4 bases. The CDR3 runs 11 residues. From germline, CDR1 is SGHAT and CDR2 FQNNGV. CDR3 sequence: CASSFRETQYF. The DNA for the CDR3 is TGTGCCAGCAGCTTTCGTGAGACCCAGTACTTC.